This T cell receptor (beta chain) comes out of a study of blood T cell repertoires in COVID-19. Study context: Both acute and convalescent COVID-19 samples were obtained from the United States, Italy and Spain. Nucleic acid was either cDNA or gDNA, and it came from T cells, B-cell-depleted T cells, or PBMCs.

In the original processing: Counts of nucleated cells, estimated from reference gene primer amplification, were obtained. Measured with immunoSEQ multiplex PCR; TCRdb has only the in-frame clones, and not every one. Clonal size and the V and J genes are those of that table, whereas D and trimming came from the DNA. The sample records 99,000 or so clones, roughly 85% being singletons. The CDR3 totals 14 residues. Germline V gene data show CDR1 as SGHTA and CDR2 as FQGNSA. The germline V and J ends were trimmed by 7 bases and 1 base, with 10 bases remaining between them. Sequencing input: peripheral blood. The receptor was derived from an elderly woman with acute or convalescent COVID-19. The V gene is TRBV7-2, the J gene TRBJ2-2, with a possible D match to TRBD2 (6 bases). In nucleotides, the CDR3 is TGTGCCAGCACCTCTAGCGTGAACACCGGGGAGCTGTTTTTT. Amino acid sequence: CASTSSVNTGELFF.